These 18 T cell receptor beta chains originate from one sample sequenced in a study of cytomegalovirus exposure and HLA in healthy donors. The repertoire was sequenced with immunoSEQ multiplex PCR; TCRdb's copy has only in-frame clones and lacks some. The sample gives about 130,000 clones, 89% of which show up once; 1% to 1.5% is in the top ten. Material: PBMCs. Receptor source: a young woman in good health and CMV-seronegative.

The chain combines TRBV6-1 with TRBJ2-5, with D unresolved. Germline V gene sequence: CDR1 MNHNS, CDR2 SASEGT. Trimming took off 1 base at V and 5 bases at J, with 17 bases between the two ends. The CDR3 covers 16 residues. The CDR3: CASSEGNVQEVETQYF. CDR3 nucleotides: TGTGCCAGCAGTGAAGGGAACGTTCAAGAGGTGGAGACCCAGTACTTC.

V and J are TRBV10-3 and TRBJ2-5; 9 bases line up with TRBD1. The CDR3 covers 15 residues. Losses at the gene ends were 2 bases for V and 2 bases for J; bases not matched to a gene: 3. The germline gives CDR1 ENHRY, CDR2 SYGVKD. This CDR3 is CAISERGTGQETQYF. The CDR3 DNA reads as TGTGCCATCAGTGAGCGCGGGACAGGGCAAGAGACCCAGTACTTC.

This chain joins TRBV2 and TRBJ1-1; the D is unclear. Germline values: CDR1 SNHLY, CDR2 FYNNEI. This CDR3 is 13 amino acids long. Trimming shortened V by 7 bases and J by 1 base, and 10 bases separated the two germline ends. The CDR3 here is CASNPGWNTEAFF. CDR3 in DNA: TGTGCCAGCAACCCGGGTTGGAACACTGAAGCTTTCTTT.

DNA for the CDR3: TGTGCCAGCAGCTTCGCCGGGACAGTCTTCTCTGGAAACACCATATATTTT. Encoded protein: CASSFAGTVFSGNTIYF. V gene TRBV5-8 combines with J gene TRBJ1-3, with 7 bases identical to TRBD1. The CDR3 length is 17 residues. Germline V CDR1 and CDR2: SGHTS, YDEGEE. J gave up 0 bases and V 2 bases, and 8 bases lay outside the gene matches. Supplemented by reference TRBV5-8 and TRBJ1-3, the full variable domain reads EAGVTQSPTHLIKTRGQQATLRCSPISGHTSVYWYQQALGLGLQFLLWYDEGEERNRGNFPPRFSGRQFPNYSSELNVNALELEDSALYLCASSFAGTVFSGNTIYFGEGSWLTVV.

The chain uses TRBV4-2 and TRBJ1-2; TRBD1 is a possible D gene (6 bases). Germline V CDR1 and CDR2: LGHNA, YNFKEQ. There are 15 residues in the CDR3. The V end lost 4 bases, the J end lost 4 bases, and 16 bases lay between the germline ends. CDR3 sequence: CASSPGTPVRYGYTF. In nucleotides, the CDR3 is TGTGCCAGCAGCCCCGGGACACCTGTACGCTATGGCTACACCTTC.

This chain joins TRBV7-9 and TRBJ1-1; 7 bases match TRBD1. CDR3 length: 14 amino acids. V shed 8 bases, J shed 0 bases, and the junction held 6 bases outside the gene matches. Germline V gene lookup returns CDR1 SEHNR and CDR2 FQNEAQ (reference sequence). In DNA, the CDR3 is TGTGCCAGCCAGTCACAGGGGATGAACACTGAAGCTTTCTTT. Translating gives CASQSQGMNTEAFF.

This clone was detected once. This chain links TRBV13 with TRBJ1-2, with 8 bases that match TRBD1. V was clipped by 5 bases and J by 9 bases; unmatched bases: 14. The CDR3 has 15 residues. Germline CDR1 reads PRHDT; CDR2 reads FYEKMQ (reference sequence). This CDR3 reads CASSQKAQGDASYTF. As DNA, the CDR3 is TGTGCCAGCAGCCAAAAAGCACAGGGGGACGCGAGCTACACCTTC.

The V gene is TRBV5-6, the J gene TRBJ1-5, with TRBD1 identical over 8 bases. The CDR3 covers 17 residues. Germline V CDR1 and CDR2: SGHDT, YYEEEE. J was trimmed by 4 bases and V by 2 bases; bases with no gene match: 11. The CDR3 bases are TGTGCCAGCAGCTTTTCTTCGGCCGGGACAGGAAATCAGCCCCAGCATTTT. This encodes CASSFSSAGTGNQPQHF.

The chain is built from TRBV7-3 and TRBJ2-5, with 7 bases aligning to TRBD2. Germline V lookup: CDR1 SGHTA, CDR2 FQGTGA. The ends lost 6 bases at V and 2 bases at J; junction bases unmatched: 15. The CDR3 runs to 17 residues. In DNA, the CDR3 is TGTGCCAGCAGTCGCCACACCGGGGCGGGGGAACAAGAGACCCAGTACTTC. This encodes CASSRHTGAGEQETQYF.

The chain links TRBV7-9 to TRBJ1-6; 8 nucleotides line up with TRBD1. The V segment lost 5 bases and the J segment 10 bases; nucleotides outside the gene matches: 7. This CDR3 contains 14 residues. Germline CDR1 and CDR2: SEHNR and FQNEAQ (reference sequence). CDR3 protein: CASSPTGARSPLHF. As DNA, the CDR3 is TGTGCCAGCAGCCCGACAGGGGCCCGATCACCCCTCCACTTT.

In its sample, this clone was seen once. This chain uses TRBV6-1 with TRBJ1-2; 7 bases are shared with TRBD1. V dropped 8 bases and J dropped 2; count of bases not matched to a gene: 5. CDR1 MNHNS and CDR2 SASEGT come from the germline V gene. The CDR3 has 13 amino acids. The CDR3 region has the DNA TGTGCCAGCGGACAGGCCCTCAACTATGGCTACACCTTC. Translated, it gives CASGQALNYGYTF.

The V call is TRBV7-2, the J call TRBJ1-2, with TRBD1 as a possible D gene (5 bases). Trimming left V 7 bases short and J 4 bases short, with 19 bases between. The germline CDR1 and CDR2 sequences are SGHTA and FQGNSA. The CDR3 has 15 residues. Written as DNA, the CDR3 is TGTGCCAGCACCCCGGATGGGGGGTCTTCCTATGGCTACACCTTC. This encodes CASTPDGGSSYGYTF.

This clone was seen a few times. The CDR3 loop reads CASQGGSYEQYF. The CDR3 DNA follows: TGTGCCAGCCAGGGTGGGTCCTACGAGCAGTACTTC. The chain combines TRBV2 with TRBJ2-7, with D tentatively TRBD1 (5 bases). Germline-derived CDR1 and CDR2 are SNHLY and FYNNEI. The CDR3 is 12 amino acids. V dropped 8 bases and J dropped 1 base, with 9 bases sitting between them.

DNA for the CDR3: TGTGCCAGCACCGGGACTGGCCGGCGTGGAGAGACCCAGTACTTC. Its translation is CASTGTGRRGETQYF. The chain couples TRBV2 to TRBJ2-5; TRBD2 might be the D (6 bases). This CDR3 contains 15 residues. CDR1 is SNHLY and CDR2 is FYNNEI in the germline V gene. The V gene lost 7 bases and the J gene lost 4 bases, with 19 bases spanning the gap.

The chain joins TRBV10-3 to TRBJ1-5; a weak D match, TRBD1 (6 bases). V was trimmed by 10 bases and J by 2 bases, leaving 12 bases between them. The V gene's germline CDR1 is ENHRY and CDR2 SYGVKD. CDR3 length: 13 amino acids. Here the CDR3 reads CASRGQGNQPQHF. CDR3 DNA: TGTGCCAGCAGGGGCCAAGGCAATCAGCCCCAGCATTTT.

The chain joins TRBV5-1 to TRBJ2-1; TRBD2 matches 14 bases. CDR3 length equals 16 residues. V shed 4 bases, J shed 8 bases, and the junction held 8 bases outside the gene matches. From germline, CDR1 is SGHRS and CDR2 YFSETQ. The CDR3 DNA reads as TGCGCCAGCAGCCCGAGGACTAGCGGGGGGTTCGATGAGCAGTTCTTC. Translating gives CASSPRTSGGFDEQFF.

The J gene is TRBJ1-2, the V gene TRBV5-6; the match to TRBD1 covers 8 bases. V shed 4 bases, J shed 3 bases, and the junction held 2 bases outside the gene matches. Germline-derived CDR1 and CDR2 are SGHDT and YYEEEE. The CDR3 loop spans 13 amino acids. The CDR3 DNA follows: TGTGCCAGCAGCCTACAGGGGGACTATGGCTACACCTTC. It yields the protein CASSLQGDYGYTF.

The chain recombines TRBV11-3 with TRBJ2-7; tentatively, D is TRBD1 (6 bases). The CDR3 consists of 15 residues. Trimming stripped 5 bases from V and 2 bases from J, with 16 bases between. Germline V gives CDR1 SGHNT, CDR2 YENEEA. The DNA of the CDR3 is TGTGCCAGCAGCCTCGATACAGGGCTTCCCTACGAGCAGTACTTC. It codes for CASSLDTGLPYEQYF.